Listed below are T cell receptor beta chains from one sample, sequenced in a study. TCRdb re-called the 5' RACE reads with MiXCR, one entry per CDR3 protein. The data contain some 8,700 distinct CDR3 sequences, 68% of them singletons. The sample was tumor-infiltrating naive CD4+ T cells sorted from the breast tumor. These TCRs come from a female donor with breast cancer. Each CDR3 is given with its conserved first and last residue. D genes are given only for firm matches. Some rows have no size entry. The others give once, few or many, or a class for an expanded clone.

D gene,clone size,J gene,V gene,CDR3 DNA,CDR3 protein
-,few,TRBJ2-7,TRBV28,TGTGCCAGCAGTCCCCCGGGGCCCGCCTACGAGCAGTACTTC,CASSPPGPAYEQYF
-,-,TRBJ2-7,TRBV9,TGTGCCAGCAGCGTAGGAGGGTCTAGCTACGAGCAGTACTTC,CASSVGGSSYEQYF
-,-,TRBJ2-5,TRBV7-2,TGTGCCAGCAGCTTAGTAGCCAGAACGCAAGAGACCCAGTACTTC,CASSLVARTQETQYF
-,-,TRBJ2-1,TRBV12-3/TRBV12-4,TGTGCCAGCAGTTCATACCGACAGGGAGGGATGAACAATGAGCAGTTCTTC,CASSSYRQGGMNNEQFF
-,-,TRBJ2-7,TRBV5-6,TGTGCCAGCGGACCATCCAACAGGGACTCCTACGAGCAGTACTTC,CASGPSNRDSYEQYF
-,-,TRBJ2-7,TRBV20-1,TGCAGTGCTAGAGGAGGAGGCCAGACCTCCTACGAGCAGTACTTC,CSARGGGQTSYEQYF
-,-,TRBJ2-1,TRBV4-1,TGCGCCAGCAGCCAAGATGGTACAGGGAGGGATTTGAATGAGCAGTTCTTC,CASSQDGTGRDLNEQFF
-,-,TRBJ2-3,TRBV7-3,TGTGCCAGCAGCTTAAGTGGGGGGGCCGGCACAGATACGCAGTATTTT,CASSLSGGAGTDTQYF
TRBD2,few,TRBJ2-2,TRBV5-1,TGCGCCAGCAGCGCGCAGGGACTAGCGGGAGGCGCCGGGGAGCTGTTTTTT,CASSAQGLAGGAGELFF
-,-,TRBJ2-7,TRBV7-8,TGTGCCAGCAGCTTAGCCGGGGCCCCAACCTACGAGCAGTACTTC,CASSLAGAPTYEQYF
-,-,TRBJ1-6,TRBV18,TGTGCCAGCTCGCCGAGGCGAGCCGGGGCCCTCCACTTT,CASSPRRAGALHF
TRBD2,medium-sized,TRBJ2-1,TRBV20-1,TGCAGTGCTAGCCCTCTAGCGGGAGCATACAATGAGCAGTTCTTC,CSASPLAGAYNEQFF
TRBD1,few,TRBJ2-1,TRBV12-3/TRBV12-4,TGTGCCAGCAGTCTCAGACAGGGGACGGGGAATGAGCAGTTCTTC,CASSLRQGTGNEQFF
-,-,TRBJ2-2,TRBV11-2,TGTGCCAGCAGCTTAGAGCCCACCGGGGAGCTGTTTTTT,CASSLEPTGELFF
TRBD2,-,TRBJ2-3,TRBV4-2,TGTGCCAGCAGCGCTCGGGGAGGTAGCGGGGGGCGAGGAGATACGCAGTATTTT,CASSARGGSGGRGDTQYF
TRBD1,-,TRBJ2-7,TRBV7-2,TGTGCCAGCAGCTTGGTGGACAGGGCTCCCTACGAGCAGTACTTC,CASSLVDRAPYEQYF
-,-,TRBJ2-5,TRBV12-2,TGTGCAAGTCGCGCGACAGGGCGGGAGACCCAGTACTTC,CASRATGRETQYF
-,-,TRBJ2-1,TRBV30,TGTGCCTGGAATAGAAAGGTGGTGGCGGATCAGTACAATGAGCAGTTCTTC,CAWNRKVVADQYNEQFF
-,-,TRBJ2-1,TRBV7-2,TGTGCCAGCAGCCCCCAGACAGAAGAGCAGTTCTTC,CASSPQTEEQFF
TRBD2,-,TRBJ2-7,TRBV18,TGTGCCAGCTCACCACCGGGAGGGTTTGCCTACGAGCAGTACTTC,CASSPPGGFAYEQYF
-,-,TRBJ1-2,TRBV5-1,TGCGCCAGCCAGCTATCGGCTCAGGGATATGGCTACACCTTC,CASQLSAQGYGYTF
-,-,TRBJ2-7,TRBV6-6,TGTGCCAGCAGTTACGGGGCTGGGGGTACTGACGAGCAGTACTTC,CASSYGAGGTDEQYF
TRBD2,-,TRBJ2-5,TRBV15,TGTGCCACGTCAAGGGAGGGTGCCGAGACCCAGTACTTC,CATSREGAETQYF
TRBD1,once,TRBJ1-1,TRBV20-1,TGCAGTGCTAGACCACCGGGACAGCAGAACACTGAAGCTTTCTTT,CSARPPGQQNTEAFF
TRBD1,-,TRBJ2-5,TRBV6-1,TGTGCCAGCAGCCTGACAGGGGGCCAAGAGACCCAGTACTTC,CASSLTGGQETQYF
-,-,TRBJ2-7,TRBV28,TGTGCCAGCAATCAGAAATCCTACGAGCAGTACTTC,CASNQKSYEQYF
-,medium-sized,TRBJ1-1,TRBV20-1,TGCAGTGCTAGAGATACGTCAGGGAGGCGTACTGAAGCTTTCTTT,CSARDTSGRRTEAFF
TRBD1,few,TRBJ1-5,TRBV2,TGTGCCAGTGCGGGGACAGATCAGCCCCAGCATTTT,CASAGTDQPQHF
-,-,TRBJ2-5,TRBV12-3/TRBV12-4,TGTGCCAGCACTTTAGGTGACGGGGGGACCCAGTACTTC,CASTLGDGGTQYF
TRBD1,-,TRBJ2-1,TRBV6-5,TGTGCCAGCAGGGAACGGTATAAGGGACAGGGAGAGAACAATGAGCAGTTCTTC,CASRERYKGQGENNEQFF
-,few,TRBJ2-6,TRBV12-3/TRBV12-4,TGTGCCAGCGGAGATGGGAGGTCTCGGGCCAACGTCCTGACTTTC,CASGDGRSRANVLTF
-,-,TRBJ1-6,TRBV6-5,TGTGCCAGCAGTTACTCGCACAGAAACTCACCCCTCCACTTT,CASSYSHRNSPLHF
-,-,TRBJ1-5,TRBV20-1,TGCAGTGCTGAGGGGCCTTCTAGCAATCAGCCCCAGCATTTT,CSAEGPSSNQPQHF
-,-,TRBJ2-1,TRBV15,TGTGCCACCCAGTTGGGGGCCTACAATGAGCAGTTCTTC,CATQLGAYNEQFF
-,-,TRBJ1-1,TRBV4-1,TGCGCCAGCAGCCAAGTACAGCCGAACACTGAAGCTTTCTTT,CASSQVQPNTEAFF
-,-,TRBJ2-1,TRBV4-2,TGTGCCAGCAGCGGTCCCAATGAGCAGTTCTTC,CASSGPNEQFF
-,-,TRBJ2-1,TRBV12-3/TRBV12-4,TGTGCCACCTCTAGAAACGACAATGAGCAGTTCTTC,CATSRNDNEQFF
-,-,TRBJ2-7,TRBV25-1,TGTGCCAGCAGGGGGACCGCGCTTGGGCAGTACTTC,CASRGTALGQYF
TRBD2,-,TRBJ2-1,TRBV28,TGTGCCAGCAGTTCCCATAGCGGGACATACAATGAGCAGTTCTTC,CASSSHSGTYNEQFF
TRBD1,-,TRBJ2-5,TRBV9,TGTGCCAGCAGCCCACACGGGACAGGTACAGAGACCCAGTACTTC,CASSPHGTGTETQYF
-,-,TRBJ1-1,TRBV30,TGTGCCGGACGGACGGTTGGAAACACTGAAGCTTTCTTT,CAGRTVGNTEAFF
-,-,TRBJ2-1,TRBV30,TGTGCCTGGAGTCTATACAATGAGCAGTTCTTC,CAWSLYNEQFF
-,-,TRBJ2-3,TRBV7-9,TGTGCCAGCAGCTTAGCGCGGGGGCCCCCAGATACGCAGTATTTT,CASSLARGPPDTQYF
TRBD1,few,TRBJ2-7,TRBV15,TGTGCCACCAGCAGCCGGGACAGGGGTTTCCACGAGCAGTACTTC,CATSSRDRGFHEQYF
-,once,TRBJ2-7,TRBV7-8,TGTGCCAGCAGCCCTACAGGCCCGGGCGAGCAGTACTTC,CASSPTGPGEQYF
TRBD2,medium-sized,TRBJ2-1,TRBV20-1,TGCAGTGCTGCGAGCGGGACTAGCATAGTCAATGAGCAGTTCTTC,CSAASGTSIVNEQFF
TRBD1,-,TRBJ2-7,TRBV20-1,TGCAGTGCTTCTATACCGGGACAGAGATTCGAGCAGTACTTC,CSASIPGQRFEQYF
-,-,TRBJ2-2,TRBV2,TGTGCCAGCAGTGAAGTCCCAGGAAACACCGGGGAGCTGTTTTTT,CASSEVPGNTGELFF